This note documents a single T cell receptor (beta chain) sequence. Its antigen is currently unknown. Unique molecular identifiers were added to individual cDNA molecules. TCRdb processed the 5' RACE reads anew with MiXCR; each CDR3 protein has one entry. The sample carries 90,000 or so distinct CDR3 sequences, approximately 15% recorded once. The data originate from a study of early T cells in non-severe SARS-CoV-2 infection. Study background: Sequenced bulk RNA came from whole blood that was unsorted, and chains were unpaired. Study-wide points: VDJdb matching, biased toward anti-spike CD8 responses, missed private and CD4 specificities.

This CDR3 region has 20 residues. The material sequenced was whole blood. The TCR was taken from an adult who was a healthcare worker with PCR-confirmed SARS-CoV-2 infection or an uninfected control (not recorded which). This chain joins TRBV21-1 and TRBJ1-4. TRBV21-1 is termed a pseudogene. Here the CDR3 DNA reads TGTGCCAGCAGCAAAGGGAGAGGACGCCGTTATTATATGCCGGTGGAAAAACTGTTTTTT. Protein: CASSKGRGRRYYMPVEKLFF.